This T cell receptor (beta chain) was captured by sequencing in a study of T cells in Graves' hyperthyroidism and ophthalmopathy. About the study: Any treatment followed the collection of peripheral blood at initial diagnosis.

Source material for PBMCs was more than 9.5 ml fresh peripheral blood. Amplification yielded TCR beta CDR3 regions, with RNA transcripts as the source. An initial round of RT-PCR targeting the TCR CDR3 relied on the HTBI primer set. MiXCR, applied by TCRdb to the multiplex PCR reads, yields one record per CDR3 protein. The sample includes fewer than 250,000 distinct CDR3 sequences, about 24% of them seen just once. This clonotype was seen many times. V was cut by 4 bases and J by 2 bases, with 11 bases left in between. The length of the CDR3 is 14 residues. Germline CDR1 reads SGHTA; CDR2 reads FQGNSA.

The origin of this receptor is a woman aged 40 to 49 with Graves' ophthalmopathy. Sequencing was carried out using blood. The chain carries TRBV7-2 and TRBJ1-2; D perhaps matches TRBD1 (6 bases). CDR3 bases: TGTGCCAGCAGCTCGGGACAAAGGAACTATGGCTACACCTTC. Translation: CASSSGQRNYGYTF.